This T cell receptor (beta chain) was recovered during a study of cytomegalovirus exposure and HLA in healthy donors. The germline CDR1 and CDR2 sequences are SGHRS and YFSETQ. V was trimmed by 4 bases and J by 5 bases, leaving 15 bases between them. CDR3 length: 14 residues. The PCR had 60 Vbeta and 13 Jbeta primers. The protocol was immunoSEQ multiplex PCR, while the TCRdb copy is restricted to in-frame clones and leaves out a portion. In all, the sample yields 38,000 or so clones. The sample taken for sequencing was PBMCs. The clonotype was recovered from a middle-aged man in good health and CMV-seropositive. The rearrangement uses TRBV5-1 and TRBJ1-1; perhaps TRBD1 as D (5 bases). CDR3 in amino acids: CASSPSGGSTEAFF. The CDR3, as DNA: TGCGCCAGCAGCCCCTCCGGGGGTTCGACTGAAGCTTTCTTT.